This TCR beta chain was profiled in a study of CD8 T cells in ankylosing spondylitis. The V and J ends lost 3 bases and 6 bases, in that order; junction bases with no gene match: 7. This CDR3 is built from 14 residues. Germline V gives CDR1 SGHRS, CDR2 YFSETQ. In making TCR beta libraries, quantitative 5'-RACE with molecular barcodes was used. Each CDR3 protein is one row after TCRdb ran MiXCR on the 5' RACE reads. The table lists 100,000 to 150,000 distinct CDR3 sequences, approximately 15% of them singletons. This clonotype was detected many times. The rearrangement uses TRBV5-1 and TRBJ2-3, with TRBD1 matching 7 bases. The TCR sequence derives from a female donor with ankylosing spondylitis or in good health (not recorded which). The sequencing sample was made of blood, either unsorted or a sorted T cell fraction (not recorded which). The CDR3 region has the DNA TGCGCCAGCAGCTCACAGGGGTATACTGATACGCAGTATTTT. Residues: CASSSQGYTDTQYF.